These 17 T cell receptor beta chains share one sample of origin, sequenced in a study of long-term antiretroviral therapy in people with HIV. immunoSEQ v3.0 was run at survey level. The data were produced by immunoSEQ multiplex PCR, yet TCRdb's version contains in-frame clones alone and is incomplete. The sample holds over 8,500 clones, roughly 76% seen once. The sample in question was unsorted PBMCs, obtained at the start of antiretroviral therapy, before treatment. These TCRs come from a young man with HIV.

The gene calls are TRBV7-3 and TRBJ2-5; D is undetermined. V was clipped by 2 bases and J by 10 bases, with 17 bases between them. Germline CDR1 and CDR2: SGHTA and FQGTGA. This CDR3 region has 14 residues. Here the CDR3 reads CASSLYRMETFQYF. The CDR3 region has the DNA TGTGCCAGCAGCTTATATAGAATGGAAACCTTCCAGTACTTC. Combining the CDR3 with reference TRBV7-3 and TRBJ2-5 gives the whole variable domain GAGVSQTPSNKVTEKGKYVELRCDPISGHTALYWYRQSLGQGPEFLIYFQGTGAADDSGLPNDRFFAVRPEGSVSTLKIQRTERGDSAVYLCASSLYRMETFQYFGPGTRLLVL.

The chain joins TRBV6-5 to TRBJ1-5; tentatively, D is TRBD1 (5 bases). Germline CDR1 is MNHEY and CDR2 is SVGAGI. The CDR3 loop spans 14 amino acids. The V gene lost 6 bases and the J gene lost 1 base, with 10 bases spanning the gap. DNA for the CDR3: TGTGCCAGCAGACCGGGACTCAGCAATCAGCCCCAGCATTTT. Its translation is CASRPGLSNQPQHF.

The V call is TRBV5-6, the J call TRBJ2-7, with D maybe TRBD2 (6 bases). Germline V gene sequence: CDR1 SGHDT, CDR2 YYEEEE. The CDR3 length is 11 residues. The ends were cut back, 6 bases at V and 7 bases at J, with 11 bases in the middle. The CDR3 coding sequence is TGTGCCAGCACTCGGGCGGGGGAGCAGTACTTC. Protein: CASTRAGEQYF. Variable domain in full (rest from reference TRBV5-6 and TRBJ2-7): DAGVTQSPTHLIKTRGQQVTLRCSPKSGHDTVSWYQQALGQGPQFIFQYYEEEERQRGNFPDRFSGHQFPNYSSELNVNALLLGDSALYLCASTRAGEQYFGPGTRLTVT.

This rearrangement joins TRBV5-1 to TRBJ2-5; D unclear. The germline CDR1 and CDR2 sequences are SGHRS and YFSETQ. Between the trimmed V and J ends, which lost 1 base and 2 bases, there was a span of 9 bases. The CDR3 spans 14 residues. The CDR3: CASSLKGPQETQYF. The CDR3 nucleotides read TGCGCCAGCAGCTTGAAGGGTCCTCAAGAGACCCAGTACTTC.

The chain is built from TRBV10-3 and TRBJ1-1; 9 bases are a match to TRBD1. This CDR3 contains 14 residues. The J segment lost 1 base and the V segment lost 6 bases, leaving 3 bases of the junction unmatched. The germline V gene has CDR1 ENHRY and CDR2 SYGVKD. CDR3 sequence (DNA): TGTGCCATCAGGGGGACAGGGACGAACACTGAAGCTTTCTTT. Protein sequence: CAIRGTGTNTEAFF.

The CDR3 DNA is TGTGCCAGCAGCGGAATGGAAGGATACACCATATATTTT. Its translation: CASSGMEGYTIYF. V is TRBV6-1 and J is TRBJ1-3, with no clear D. The V end was cut by 6 bases, the J end by 8 bases, with 14 bases between. Germline CDR1 is MNHNS and CDR2 is SASEGT. The CDR3 length is 13 residues.

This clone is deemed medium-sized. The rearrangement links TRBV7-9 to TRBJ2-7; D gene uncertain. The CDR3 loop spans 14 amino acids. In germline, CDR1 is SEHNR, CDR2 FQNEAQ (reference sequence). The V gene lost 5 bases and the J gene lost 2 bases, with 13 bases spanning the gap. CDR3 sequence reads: CASSVGLITYEQYF. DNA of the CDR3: TGTGCCAGCAGCGTGGGTCTGATCACCTACGAGCAGTACTTC.

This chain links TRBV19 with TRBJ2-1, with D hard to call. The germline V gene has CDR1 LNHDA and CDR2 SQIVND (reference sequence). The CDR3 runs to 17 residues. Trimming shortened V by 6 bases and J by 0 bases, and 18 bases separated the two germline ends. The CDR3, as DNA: TGTGCCAGTAGGCCTTCTTCCGGCGTAAGCTCCTACAATGAGCAGTTCTTC. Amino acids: CASRPSSGVSSYNEQFF.

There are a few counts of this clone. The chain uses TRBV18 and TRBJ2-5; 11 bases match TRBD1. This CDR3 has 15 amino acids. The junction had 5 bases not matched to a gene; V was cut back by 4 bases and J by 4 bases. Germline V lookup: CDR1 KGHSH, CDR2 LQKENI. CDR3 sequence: CASSLRDRGRETQYF. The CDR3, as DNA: TGTGCCAGCTCACTCCGGGACAGGGGGAGAGAGACCCAGTACTTC.

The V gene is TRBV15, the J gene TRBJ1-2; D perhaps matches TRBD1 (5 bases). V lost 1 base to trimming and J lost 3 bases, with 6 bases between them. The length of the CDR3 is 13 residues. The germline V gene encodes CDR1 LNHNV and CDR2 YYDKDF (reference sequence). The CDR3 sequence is CATSRGGDYGYTF. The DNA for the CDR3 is TGTGCCACCAGCAGAGGGGGCGACTATGGCTACACCTTC. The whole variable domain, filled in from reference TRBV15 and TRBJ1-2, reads DAMVIQNPRYQVTQFGKPVTLSCSQTLNHNVMYWYQQKSSQAPKLLFHYYDKDFNNEADTPDNFQSRRPNTSFCFLDIRSPGLGDTAMYLCATSRGGDYGYTFGSGTRLTVV.

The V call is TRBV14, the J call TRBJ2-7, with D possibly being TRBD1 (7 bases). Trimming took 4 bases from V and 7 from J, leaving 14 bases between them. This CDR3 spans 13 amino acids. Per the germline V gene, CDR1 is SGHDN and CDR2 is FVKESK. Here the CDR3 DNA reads TGTGCCAGCAGCCTCACAGGGGCGGGAGAGCAGTACTTC. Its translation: CASSLTGAGEQYF.

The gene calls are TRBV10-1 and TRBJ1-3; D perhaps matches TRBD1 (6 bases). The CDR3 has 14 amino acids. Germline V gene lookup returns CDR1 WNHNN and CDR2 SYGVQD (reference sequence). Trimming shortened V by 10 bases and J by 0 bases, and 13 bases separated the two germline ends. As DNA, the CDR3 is TGCGCCACCCGGGACACGCTCTCTGGAAACACCATATATTTT. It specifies CATRDTLSGNTIYF.

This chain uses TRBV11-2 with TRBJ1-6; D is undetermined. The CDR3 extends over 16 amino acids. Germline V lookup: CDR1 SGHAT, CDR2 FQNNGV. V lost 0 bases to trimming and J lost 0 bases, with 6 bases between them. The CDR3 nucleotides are TGTGCCAGCAGCTTAGATGTGAGCTCCTATAATTCACCCCTCCACTTT. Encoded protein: CASSLDVSSYNSPLHF.

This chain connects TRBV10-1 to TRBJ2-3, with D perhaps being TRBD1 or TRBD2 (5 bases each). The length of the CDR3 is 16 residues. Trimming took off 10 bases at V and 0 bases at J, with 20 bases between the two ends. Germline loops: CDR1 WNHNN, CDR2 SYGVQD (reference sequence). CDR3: CATSDPGTLSTDTQYF. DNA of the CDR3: TGCGCCACCTCGGATCCCGGGACCCTAAGCACAGATACGCAGTATTTT.

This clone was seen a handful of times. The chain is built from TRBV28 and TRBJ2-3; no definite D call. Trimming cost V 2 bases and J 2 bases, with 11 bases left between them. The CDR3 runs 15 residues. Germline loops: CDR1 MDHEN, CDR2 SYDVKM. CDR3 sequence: CASSLPSELTDTQYF. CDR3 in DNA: TGTGCCAGCAGTTTACCCTCGGAGCTCACAGATACGCAGTATTTT. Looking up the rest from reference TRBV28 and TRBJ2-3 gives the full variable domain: DVKVTQSSRYLVKRTGEKVFLECVQDMDHENMFWYRQDPGLGLRLIYFSYDVKMKEKGDIPEGYSVSREKKERFSLILESASTNQTSMYLCASSLPSELTDTQYFGPGTRLTVL.

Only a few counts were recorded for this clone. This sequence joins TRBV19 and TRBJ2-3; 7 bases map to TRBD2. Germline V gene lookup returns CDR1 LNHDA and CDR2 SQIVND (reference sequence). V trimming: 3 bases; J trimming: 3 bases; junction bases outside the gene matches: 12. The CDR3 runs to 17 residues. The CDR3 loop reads CASSIIAAGAITDTQYF. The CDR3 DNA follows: TGTGCCAGTAGTATCATCGCTGCGGGAGCGATAACAGATACGCAGTATTTT.

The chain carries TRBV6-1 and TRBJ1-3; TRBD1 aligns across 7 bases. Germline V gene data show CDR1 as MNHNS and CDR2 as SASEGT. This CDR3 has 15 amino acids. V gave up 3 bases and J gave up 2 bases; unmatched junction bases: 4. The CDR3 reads CASSEGRGTGNTIYF. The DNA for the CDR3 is TGTGCCAGCAGTGAGGGCAGGGGGACTGGAAACACCATATATTTT.